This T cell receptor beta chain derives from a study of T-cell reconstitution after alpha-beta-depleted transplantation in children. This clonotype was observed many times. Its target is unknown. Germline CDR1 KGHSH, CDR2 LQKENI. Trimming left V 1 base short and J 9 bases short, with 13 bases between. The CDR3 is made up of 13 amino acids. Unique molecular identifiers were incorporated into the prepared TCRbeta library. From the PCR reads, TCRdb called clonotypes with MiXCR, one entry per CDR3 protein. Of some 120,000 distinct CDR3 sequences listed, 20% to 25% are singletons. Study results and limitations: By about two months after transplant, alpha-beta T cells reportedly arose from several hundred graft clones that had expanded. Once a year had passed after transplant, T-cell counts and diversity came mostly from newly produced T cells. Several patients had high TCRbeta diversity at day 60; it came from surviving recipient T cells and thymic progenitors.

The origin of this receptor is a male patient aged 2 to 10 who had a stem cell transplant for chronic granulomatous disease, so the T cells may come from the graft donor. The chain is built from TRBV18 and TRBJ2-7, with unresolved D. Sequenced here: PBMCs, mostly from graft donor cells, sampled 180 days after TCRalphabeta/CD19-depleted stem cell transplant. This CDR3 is CASSPRTAGGQYF. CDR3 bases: TGTGCCAGCTCACCACGTACCGCTGGCGGGCAGTACTTC. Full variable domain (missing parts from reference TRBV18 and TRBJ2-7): NAGVMQNPRHLVRRRGQEARLRCSPMKGHSHVYWYRQLPEEGLKFMVYLQKENIIDESGMPKERFSAEFPKEGPSILRIQQVVRGDSAAYFCASSPRTAGGQYFGPGTRLTVT.